The 5 T cell receptor beta chains presented below share a single source sample, sequenced in a study of OX40 agonist ivuxolimab in advanced cancers. TCRdb's table, derived via immunoSEQ multiplex PCR, lists solely in-frame clones and lacks some. The sample carries over 30,000 clones, 82% recorded once. The specimen was CD4+ or CD8+ T cells sorted from blood, collected in a trial of the OX40 agonist ivuxolimab. The source is an adult with an advanced solid tumor such as melanoma, head and neck, liver or kidney cancer.

The CDR3 nucleotides are TGTGCCAGCAGTGAGTGGCAGGGGGAAGGAAACACCATATATTTT. Its protein is CASSEWQGEGNTIYF. The chain carries TRBV2 and TRBJ1-3; 7 nucleotides align to TRBD1. V lost 3 bases to trimming and J lost 4 bases; unmatched junction nucleotides: 6. The CDR3 runs 15 residues. Germline V gene lookup returns CDR1 SNHLY and CDR2 FYNNEI. Full variable domain (rest looked up from reference TRBV2 and TRBJ1-3): EPEVTQTPSHQVTQMGQEVILRCVPISNHLYFYWYRQILGQKVEFLVSFYNNEISEKSEIFDDQFSVERPDGSNFTLKIRSTKLEDSAMYFCASSEWQGEGNTIYFGEGSWLTVV.

J is TRBJ1-4 and V is TRBV27, with 7 bases lining up with TRBD1. Germline V gene data show CDR1 as MNHEY and CDR2 as SMNVEV (reference sequence). The CDR3 totals 16 residues. V gave up 7 bases and J gave up 5 bases; unmatched junction bases: 13. DNA of the CDR3: TGTGCCAGCACCCAAGGACCGGGACAGCCAAATGAAAAACTGTTTTTT. As protein: CASTQGPGQPNEKLFF.

The rearrangement links TRBV9 to TRBJ2-3; 8 positions match TRBD2. Unmatched junction bases numbered 19, after V lost 0 bases and J lost 1 base. The CDR3 contains 21 residues. Germline loops: CDR1 SGDLS, CDR2 YYNGEE. CDR3 bases: TGTGCCAGCAGCGTAGCGACCCCCACGCGCACTAGCGGCCCCCGCACAGATACGCAGTATTTT. Protein: CASSVATPTRTSGPRTDTQYF.

The chain uses TRBV11-2 and TRBJ2-3, with 7 bases identical to TRBD1. CDR3 length: 15 amino acids. V lost 1 base, J lost 4 bases, and 5 bases stayed unmatched. CDR1 is SGHAT, CDR2 FQNNGV, per germline. CDR3 DNA: TGTGCCAGCAGCTTAGTACAGGGGAGTGCAGATACGCAGTATTTT. Translation: CASSLVQGSADTQYF.

The rearrangement uses TRBV11-2 and TRBJ1-1, with TRBD1 matching over 7 bases. The CDR3 sequence is 14 residues long. Germline CDR1 SGHAT, CDR2 FQNNGV. V shed 4 bases, J shed 4 bases, and the junction held 6 bases outside the gene matches. The CDR3 reads CASSYSRGATEAFF. The DNA of the CDR3 is TGTGCCAGCAGCTACAGCAGGGGGGCCACTGAAGCTTTCTTT.